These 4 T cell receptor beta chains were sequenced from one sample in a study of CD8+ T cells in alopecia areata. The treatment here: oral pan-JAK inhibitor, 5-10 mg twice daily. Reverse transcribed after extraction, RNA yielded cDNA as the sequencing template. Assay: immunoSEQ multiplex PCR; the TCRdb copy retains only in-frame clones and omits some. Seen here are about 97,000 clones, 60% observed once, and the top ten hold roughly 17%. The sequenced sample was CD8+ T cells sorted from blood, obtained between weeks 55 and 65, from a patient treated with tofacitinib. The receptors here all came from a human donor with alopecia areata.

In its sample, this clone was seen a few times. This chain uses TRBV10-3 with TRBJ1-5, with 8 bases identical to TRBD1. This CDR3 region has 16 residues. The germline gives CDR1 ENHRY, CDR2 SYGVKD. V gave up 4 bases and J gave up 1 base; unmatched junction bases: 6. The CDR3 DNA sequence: TGTGCCATCAGTGGCGACAGGGGAGCGAGCAATCAGCCCCAGCATTTT. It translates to CAISGDRGASNQPQHF.

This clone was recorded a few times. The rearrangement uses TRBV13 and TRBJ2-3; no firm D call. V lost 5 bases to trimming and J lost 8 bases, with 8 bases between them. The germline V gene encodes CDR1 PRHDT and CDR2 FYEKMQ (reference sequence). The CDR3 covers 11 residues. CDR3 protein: CASSNSPTQYF. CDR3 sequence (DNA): TGTGCCAGCAGCAACTCCCCTACGCAGTATTTT.

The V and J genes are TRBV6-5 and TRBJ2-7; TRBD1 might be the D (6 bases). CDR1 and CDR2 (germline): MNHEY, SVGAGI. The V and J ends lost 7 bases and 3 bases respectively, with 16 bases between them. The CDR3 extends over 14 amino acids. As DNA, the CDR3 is TGTGCCAGCACGAATAACAGGGTGTACTACGAGCAGTACTTC. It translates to CASTNNRVYYEQYF.

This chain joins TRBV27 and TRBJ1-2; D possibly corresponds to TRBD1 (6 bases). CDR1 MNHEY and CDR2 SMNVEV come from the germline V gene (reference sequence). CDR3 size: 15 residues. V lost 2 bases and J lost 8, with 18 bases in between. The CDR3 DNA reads TGTGCCAGCAGTTTAGGCAATCCGGGGGCTTGGGGCTACACCTTC. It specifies CASSLGNPGAWGYTF.